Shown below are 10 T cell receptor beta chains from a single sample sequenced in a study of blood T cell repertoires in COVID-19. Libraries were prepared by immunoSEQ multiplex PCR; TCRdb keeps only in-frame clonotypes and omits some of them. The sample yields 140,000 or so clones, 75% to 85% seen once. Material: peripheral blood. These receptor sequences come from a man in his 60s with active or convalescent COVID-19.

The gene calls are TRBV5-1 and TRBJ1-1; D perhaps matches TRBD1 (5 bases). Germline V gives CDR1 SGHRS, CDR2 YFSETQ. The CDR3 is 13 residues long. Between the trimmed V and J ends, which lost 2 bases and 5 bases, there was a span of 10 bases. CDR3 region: CASSFSAGTEAFF. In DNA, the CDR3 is TGCGCCAGCAGCTTTTCCGCAGGGACTGAAGCTTTCTTT.

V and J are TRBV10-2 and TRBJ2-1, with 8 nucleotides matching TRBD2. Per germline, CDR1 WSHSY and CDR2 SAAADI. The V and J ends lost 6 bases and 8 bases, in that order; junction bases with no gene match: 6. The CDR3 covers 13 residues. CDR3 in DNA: TGCGCCAGCAGCGGGACTAGTTTCTATGAGCAGTTCTTC. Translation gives CASSGTSFYEQFF.

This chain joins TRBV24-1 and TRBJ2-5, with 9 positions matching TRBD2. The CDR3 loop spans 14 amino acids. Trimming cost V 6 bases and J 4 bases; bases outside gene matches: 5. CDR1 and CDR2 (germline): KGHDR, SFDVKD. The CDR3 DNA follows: TGTGCCACCAGTTCTAGCGGGGCGATAGAGACCCAGTACTTC. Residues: CATSSSGAIETQYF.

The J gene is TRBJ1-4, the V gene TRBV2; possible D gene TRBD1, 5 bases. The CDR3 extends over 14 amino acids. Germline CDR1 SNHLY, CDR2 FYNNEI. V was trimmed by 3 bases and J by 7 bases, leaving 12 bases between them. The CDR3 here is CASSDWQGGEKLFF. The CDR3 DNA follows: TGTGCCAGCAGTGATTGGCAGGGCGGTGAAAAACTGTTTTTT.

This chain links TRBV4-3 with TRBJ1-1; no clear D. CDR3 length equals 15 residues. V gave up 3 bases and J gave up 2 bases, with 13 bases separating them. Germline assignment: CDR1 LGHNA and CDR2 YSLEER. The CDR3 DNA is TGCGCCAGCAGCCATCGCTACCGGGGTAACACTGAAGCTTTCTTT. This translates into CASSHRYRGNTEAFF.

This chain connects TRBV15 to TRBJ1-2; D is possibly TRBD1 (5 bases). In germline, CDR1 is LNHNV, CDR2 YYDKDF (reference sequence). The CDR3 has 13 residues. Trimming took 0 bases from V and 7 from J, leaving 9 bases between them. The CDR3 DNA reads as TGTGCCACCAGCAGAGAGGGGGGAGGTGGCTACACCTTC. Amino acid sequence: CATSREGGGGYTF.

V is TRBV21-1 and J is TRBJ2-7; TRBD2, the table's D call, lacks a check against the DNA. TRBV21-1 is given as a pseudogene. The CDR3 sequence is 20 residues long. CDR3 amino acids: CASSTIPSPGLAVKVYEQYV. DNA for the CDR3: TGTGCCAGCAGCACCATACCCTCACCGGGACTAGCGGTAAAGGTCTACGAGCAGTACGTC.

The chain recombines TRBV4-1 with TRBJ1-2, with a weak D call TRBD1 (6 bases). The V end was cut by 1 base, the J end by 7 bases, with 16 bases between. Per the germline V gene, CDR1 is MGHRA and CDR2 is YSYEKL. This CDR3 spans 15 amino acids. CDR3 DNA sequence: TGCGCCAGCAGCCAAGCACAGGGCGAGGATCTTGGCTACACCTTC. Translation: CASSQAQGEDLGYTF.

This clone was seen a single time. CDR3 coding DNA: TGTGCCTGGAGTGTACAGTGGGACACTGAAGCTTTCTTT. Translated: CAWSVQWDTEAFF. The chain links TRBV30 to TRBJ1-1; D not resolved. The CDR3 contains 13 residues. Trimming pared 0 bases from V and 3 bases from J, leaving 8 bases between. CDR1 is GTSNPN and CDR2 is SVGIG in the germline V gene (reference sequence).

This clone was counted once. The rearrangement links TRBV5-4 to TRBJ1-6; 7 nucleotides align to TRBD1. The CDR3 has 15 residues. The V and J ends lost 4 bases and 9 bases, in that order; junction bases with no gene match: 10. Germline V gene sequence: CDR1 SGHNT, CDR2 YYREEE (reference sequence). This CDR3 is CASSPQGQISSPLHF. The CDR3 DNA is TGTGCCAGCAGCCCCCAGGGACAGATTTCTTCACCCCTCCACTTT.